A selection of T cell receptor beta chains follows, all from one sample in a study of blood T cell repertoires in COVID-19. Data came from immunoSEQ multiplex PCR; TCRdb stores just in-frame clones and leaves some out. The table has approximately 300,000 clones, 86% seen once. The sample consisted of peripheral blood. The origin of the receptors is a woman in her fifties or sixties with acute or convalescent COVID-19. Each CDR3 is given with its conserved first and last residue. The D gene is left open where the match is weak. The size field is filled for only some rows; it gives once, few, many or a size class.

abundance	d_gene	len	v_gene	j_gene	CDR3nt	CDR3aa
.	TRBD2	17	TRBV5-1	TRBJ2-1	TGCGCCAGCAGCTTGGGTGGTAGCGGGAGCCTTGAACGGGGTCAGTTCTTC	CASSLGGSGSLERGQFF
.	.	13	TRBV19	TRBJ2-5	TGTGCCAGTAGTATAGCGGGAAGTCAGACCCAGTACTTC	CASSIAGSQTQYF
.	TRBD1	13	TRBV5-1	TRBJ2-7	TGCGCCAGCAGGAGGGACAGTCTTTTAGAGCAGTACTTC	CASRRDSLLEQYF
few	TRBD1	14	TRBV6-5	TRBJ1-5	TGTGCCAGCAGTTGGACAGGGGGCAATCAGCCCCAGCATTTT	CASSWTGGNQPQHF
.	.	14	TRBV5-1	TRBJ1-3	TGCGCCAGCAGCTTGGAGACGGACTTAGGCACCATATATTTT	CASSLETDLGTIYF
.	.	15	TRBV5-8	TRBJ1-5	TGTGCCAGCAGCTTGCGGGGGGGTAGCAATCAGCCCCAGCATTTT	CASSLRGGSNQPQHF
.	TRBD2	15	TRBV5-4	TRBJ2-1	TGTGCCAGCAGCTCCGGGACTAGCGGGAGACAGAAGCAGTTCTTC	CASSSGTSGRQKQFF
.	.	16	TRBV19	TRBJ1-1	TGTGCCAGTAGTACTGGGCCGGGGGAATTGAACACTGAAGCTTTCTTT	CASSTGPGELNTEAFF
.	.	11	TRBV20-1	TRBJ2-7	TGCAGTGCTAGAGATCGGCAGGGGAGGTACTTC	CSARDRQGRYF
.	.	14	TRBV5-1	TRBJ2-7	TGCGCCAGCAGTACGGACAGCCGCTCCTACGAGCAGTACTTC	CASSTDSRSYEQYF
.	.	15	TRBV29-1	TRBJ2-1	TGCAGCGTTGAAGGGGGAAAAGGACTAAACAATGAGCAGTTCTTC	CSVEGGKGLNNEQFF
few	TRBD1	13	TRBV6-5	TRBJ1-1	TGTGCCAGCACCAGACAGGGCTCAGGTGAAGCTTTCTTT	CASTRQGSGEAFF
.	.	14	TRBV9	TRBJ2-3	TGTGCCAGCAGCGTAGATCAGGGAATAGATACGCAGTATTTT	CASSVDQGIDTQYF
.	TRBD1	14	TRBV16	TRBJ1-5	TGTGCCAGCAGCCCAGGACAGGGTAGACAGCCCCAGCATTTT	CASSPGQGRQPQHF
.	.	14	TRBV29-1	TRBJ2-7	TGCAGCGTTGGGCGGACACCGGCCGGCTACGAGCAGTACTTC	CSVGRTPAGYEQYF
.	.	11	TRBV18	TRBJ2-1	TGTGCCAGCTCACTTAACAATGAGCAGTTCTTC	CASSLNNEQFF
.	.	15	TRBV28	TRBJ1-1	TGTGCCAGCAGTTTTTTCTCCCTCCGGGGCACTGAAGCTTTCTTT	CASSFFSLRGTEAFF
.	.	15	TRBV4-1	TRBJ2-5	TGCGCCAGCAGCCAAGCCTTCGGGAGTCAAGAGACCCAGTACTTC	CASSQAFGSQETQYF
.	TRBD2	15	TRBV19	TRBJ2-1	TGTGCCAGTAGTAAAAGCGGGAGGCCCTACAATGAGCAGTTCTTC	CASSKSGRPYNEQFF
.	.	14	TRBV3-1/TRBV3-2	TRBJ2-7	TGTGCCAGCAGCCAAGATCACCGCGCCTACGAGCAGTACTTC	CASSQDHRAYEQYF
.	TRBD1	16	TRBV12-5	TRBJ2-1	TGTGCTAGTGGTTGGCTGACAGGGTCAAGCTACAATGAGCAGTTCTTC	CASGWLTGSSYNEQFF
.	.	14	TRBV2	TRBJ1-5	TGTGCCAGCAGCGACGGCCGGGGCAATCAGCCCCAGCATTTT	CASSDGRGNQPQHF
once	.	13	TRBV9	TRBJ2-1	TGTGCCAGCAGCGTAGCCCAGGGCAATGAGCAGTTCTTC	CASSVAQGNEQFF
.	.	13	TRBV7-2	TRBJ2-7	TGTGCCAGCAGCAGACTTGGAGAGCGCGAGCAGTACTTC	CASSRLGEREQYF
.	TRBD1	14	TRBV2	TRBJ2-7	TGTGCCAGCAGCGAAAGGACAGGGGCTTACGAGCAGTACTTC	CASSERTGAYEQYF
.	TRBD2	16	TRBV7-3	TRBJ2-7	TGTGCCAGCAGCTTAACGCCGGGACTAGCGGGAGAGGAGCAGTACTTC	CASSLTPGLAGEEQYF
.	.	16	TRBV7-3	TRBJ2-2	TGTGCCAGCAGCGTCAACCCTCCTGACATCACCGGGGAGCTGTTTTTT	CASSVNPPDITGELFF
.	TRBD1	18	TRBV28	TRBJ1-6	TGTGCCAGCAGTTCCCAGGGGGTGCGGCGAGGGGGCGATTCACCCCTCCACTTT	CASSSQGVRRGGDSPLHF
.	.	15	TRBV5-4	TRBJ1-6	TGTGCCAGCAGCTTGGGACAGTCGTATGGTTCACCCCTCCACTTT	CASSLGQSYGSPLHF
.	.	13	TRBV5-6	TRBJ2-5	TGTGCCAGCAGCTTGGTAGCCCAAGAGACCCAGTACTTC	CASSLVAQETQYF
.	.	13	TRBV5-1	TRBJ1-1	TGCGCCAGCAGCCCGACACCGAACACTGAAGCTTTCTTT	CASSPTPNTEAFF
.	.	15	TRBV21-1	TRBJ2-2	TGTGCCAGCAGCGGACAAAACGGGTACACCGGGGAGCTGTTTTTT	CASSGQNGYTGELFF
.	TRBD1	16	TRBV11-3	TRBJ2-5	TGTGCCAGCAGCTTAGGACTGGACAGGGGTCAAGAGACCCAGTACTTC	CASSLGLDRGQETQYF
few	TRBD1	13	TRBV29-1	TRBJ1-1	TGCAGCGTTGAACGTGACAGGGGAACTGAAGCTTTCTTT	CSVERDRGTEAFF
.	.	13	TRBV7-2	TRBJ1-1	TGTGCCAGCAGCGCGACAGGGAACACTGAAGCTTTCTTT	CASSATGNTEAFF
.	.	10	TRBV20-1	TRBJ2-1	TGCAGTGCTATCCTGAATGAGCAGTTCTTC	CSAILNEQFF
.	TRBD2	15	TRBV2	TRBJ2-1	TGTGCCAGCAAACTCCTAGCGGGCCTTTACAATGAGCAGTTCTTC	CASKLLAGLYNEQFF
.	.	17	TRBV28	TRBJ1-5	TGTGCCAGCAGTTTAAGGAGGGGCGGTTATAGCAATCAGCCCCAGCATTTT	CASSLRRGGYSNQPQHF
many	.	15	TRBV5-1	TRBJ1-3	TGCGCCAGCAGCTCCTCGCCGGGCTCTGGAAACACCATATATTTT	CASSSSPGSGNTIYF
few	.	14	TRBV11-2	TRBJ1-1	TGTGCCAGCAGACGGGACTTCGATTCGACTGAAGCTTTCTTT	CASRRDFDSTEAFF
.	.	13	TRBV28	TRBJ2-1	TGTGCCAGCAGTATAAGGGGGAGGGCCTCCCCGTTCTTC	CASSIRGRASPFF
once	.	14	TRBV7-3	TRBJ2-6	TGTGCCAGCAGCGATAGCTCTGGGGCCAACGTCCTGACTTTC	CASSDSSGANVLTF
once	TRBD2	19	TRBV3-1/TRBV3-2	TRBJ2-3	TGTGCCAGCAGCCAAGCAGGAGCGGGAGGGAGAAGGGCCACAGATACGCAGTATTTT	CASSQAGAGGRRATDTQYF
once	.	16	TRBV21-1	TRBJ2-1	TGTGCCAGCAGCAAACGTCATAGCGGGCCCTACAATGAGCAGTTCTTC	CASSKRHSGPYNEQFF
.	TRBD2	15	TRBV5-1	TRBJ2-1	TGCGCCAGCAGCTTAGAGGGAGGGCTTTACAATGAGCAGTTCTTC	CASSLEGGLYNEQFF
.	TRBD2	20	TRBV4-2	TRBJ2-1	TGTGCCAGCAGCCAACGGAACACCCGGACTAGCGGGAGCTTGAGGGGTGAGCAGTTCTTC	CASSQRNTRTSGSLRGEQFF
.	TRBD1	14	TRBV9	TRBJ1-1	TGTGCCAGCAGCGTCCAGGGGGCTGGTACTGAAGCTTTCTTT	CASSVQGAGTEAFF
.	TRBD1	16	TRBV28	TRBJ1-5	TGTGCCAGCAGGCAAACGACAGGGGTTGGCAATCAGCCCCAGCATTTT	CASRQTTGVGNQPQHF
.	TRBD1	15	TRBV28	TRBJ1-5	TGTGCCAGCAGTCCCGCAGACAGGGGGCGGCAGCCCCAGCATTTT	CASSPADRGRQPQHF
.	.	13	TRBV29-1	TRBJ1-4	TGCAGCGTTGCTACAGGGCTTAATGAAAAACTGTTTTTT	CSVATGLNEKLFF
once	TRBD1	14	TRBV29-1	TRBJ2-7	TGCAGCGGCCACGGCAGGGGGCTCTCCTACGAGCAGTACTTC	CSGHGRGLSYEQYF
.	.	13	TRBV27	TRBJ1-1	TGTGCCAGCAGTTTGGGCACAGGGACTGAAGCTTTCTTT	CASSLGTGTEAFF
.	.	12	TRBV29-1	TRBJ2-1	TGCAGCGTTGAAGATCTTGAGGTGGGGCAGTTCTTC	CSVEDLEVGQFF
.	TRBD2	22	TRBV19	TRBJ2-1	TGTGCCAGTAGTATGGGGTGGGTTTGGACTAGCGGGAGGGCCGTGTCCTACAATGAGCAGTTCTTC	CASSMGWVWTSGRAVSYNEQFF
once	TRBD2	16	TRBV9	TRBJ2-7	TGTGCCAGCAGCGAAACCGGGACTAGCGGAATCTACGAGCAGTACTTC	CASSETGTSGIYEQYF
.	TRBD1	17	TRBV11-3	TRBJ2-7	TGTGCCAGCAGCCTGGACTCCCCCGCCAGGGGGAGTTACGAGCAGTACTTC	CASSLDSPARGSYEQYF
.	.	14	TRBV19	TRBJ2-1	TGTGCCAGTCGGCGGGAACTGGTCGACAATGAGCAGTTCTTC	CASRRELVDNEQFF